This T cell receptor (beta chain) was captured by sequencing in a study of T cells after yellow fever vaccination. Whole-study results and caveats: Among all clonotypes, a small share was observed in both CD4 and CD8 compartments. At 95% to 98% for CD4 and 88% for CD8, most primary-vaccination clones showed up again after the booster. A secondary response was less intense yet reached its peak sooner, at day 5 versus 15.

Generation of TCR cDNA used 5'RACE template switching (which added a universal primer site and UMIs). TCRdb re-analysed the 5' RACE reads in MiXCR, keeping a single row per CDR3 protein. The top ten hold roughly 2.5% of the sample, which has about 160,000 distinct CDR3 sequences, less than 9% seen once. The germline gives CDR1 MNHNY, CDR2 SVGAGI (reference sequence). The CDR3 consists of 12 residues. V shed 2 bases and J shed 5 bases, with 6 bases lying between them. This clonotype has a handful of counts. Antigen specificity is unknown. The receptor was isolated from a man younger than 30 who received the YFV17D yellow fever vaccine. The J gene is TRBJ1-2, the V gene TRBV6-6; no reliable D call. The material sequenced was CD4+ T cells sorted from PBMCs, taken less than 6 days after the first yellow fever vaccination. The CDR3 loop is CASSYPAYGYTF. CDR3 nucleotides: TGTGCCAGCAGTTACCCCGCATATGGCTACACCTTC.